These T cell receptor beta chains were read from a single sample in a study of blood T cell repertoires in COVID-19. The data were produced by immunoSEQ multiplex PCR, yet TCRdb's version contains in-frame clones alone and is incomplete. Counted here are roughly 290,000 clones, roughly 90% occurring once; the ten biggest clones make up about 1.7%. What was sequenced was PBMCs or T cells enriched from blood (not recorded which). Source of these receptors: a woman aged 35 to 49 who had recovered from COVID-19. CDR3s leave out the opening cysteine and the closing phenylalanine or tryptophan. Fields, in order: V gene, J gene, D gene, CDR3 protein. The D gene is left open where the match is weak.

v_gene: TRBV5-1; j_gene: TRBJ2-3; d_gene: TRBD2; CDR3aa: ASSSRGEADTQY
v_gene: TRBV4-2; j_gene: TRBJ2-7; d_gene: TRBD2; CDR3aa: ASSQALTSGTKEQY
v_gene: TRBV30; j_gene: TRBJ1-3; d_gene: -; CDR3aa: AWSPGQFFSGNTIY
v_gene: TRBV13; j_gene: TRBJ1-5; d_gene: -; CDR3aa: ASSPSENQPQH
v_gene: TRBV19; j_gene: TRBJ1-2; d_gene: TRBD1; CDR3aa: ASKDGQVEYGYT
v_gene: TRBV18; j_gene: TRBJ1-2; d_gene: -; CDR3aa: ASSPTGLGGYT
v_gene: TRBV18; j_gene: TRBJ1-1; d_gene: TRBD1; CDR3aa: ASSPGQGTNTEAF
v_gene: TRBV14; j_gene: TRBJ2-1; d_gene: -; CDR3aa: ASSHYRGAAGYNEQF
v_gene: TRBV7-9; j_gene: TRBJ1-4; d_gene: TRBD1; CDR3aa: ASSVGDRRSEKLF
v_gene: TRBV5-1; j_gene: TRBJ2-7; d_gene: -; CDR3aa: ASSLSARSNSYEQY
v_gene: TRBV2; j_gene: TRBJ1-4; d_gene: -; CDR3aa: ASSDGGANEKLF
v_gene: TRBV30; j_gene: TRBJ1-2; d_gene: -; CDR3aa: AWRQNTGPYGYT
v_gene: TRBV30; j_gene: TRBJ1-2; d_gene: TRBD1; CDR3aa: AWSPDRGLLGYT
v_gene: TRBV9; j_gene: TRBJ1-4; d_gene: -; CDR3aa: ASSVGPGNEKLF
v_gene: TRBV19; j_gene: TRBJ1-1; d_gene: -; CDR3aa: ASSNYDSYKKGNTEAF
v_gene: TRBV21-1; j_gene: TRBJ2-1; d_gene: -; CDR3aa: ASSYPGLGTYNEQF
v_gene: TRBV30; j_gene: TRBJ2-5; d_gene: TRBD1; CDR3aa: AWRVTGEQETQY
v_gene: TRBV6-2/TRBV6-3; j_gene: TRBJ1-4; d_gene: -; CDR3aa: ASSYGGSDEKLF
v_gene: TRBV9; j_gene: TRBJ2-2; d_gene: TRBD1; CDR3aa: ASSAAGTDFTGELF
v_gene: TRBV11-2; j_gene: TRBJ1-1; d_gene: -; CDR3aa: ASNPSVGEAF
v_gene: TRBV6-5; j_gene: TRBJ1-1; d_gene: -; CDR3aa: ASRGYSAGDTEAF
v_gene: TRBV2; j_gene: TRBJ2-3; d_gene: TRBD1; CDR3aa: ASRGQRDTQY
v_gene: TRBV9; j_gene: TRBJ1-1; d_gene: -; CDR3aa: ASSVGGTEAF
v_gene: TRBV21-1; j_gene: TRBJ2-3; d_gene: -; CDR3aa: ASSKGSYTDTQY
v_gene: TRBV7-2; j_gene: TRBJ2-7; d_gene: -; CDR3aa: ASSLGLLTVYEQY
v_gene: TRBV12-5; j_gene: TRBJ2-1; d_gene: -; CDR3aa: ASAVPSSYNEQF
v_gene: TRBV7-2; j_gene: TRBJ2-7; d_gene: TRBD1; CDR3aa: ASSLGGTGSIEQY
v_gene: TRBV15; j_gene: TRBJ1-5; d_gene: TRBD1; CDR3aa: ATSRGTGGAKDQPQH
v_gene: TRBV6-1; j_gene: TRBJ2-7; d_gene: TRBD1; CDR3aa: ASRTSGGDEQY
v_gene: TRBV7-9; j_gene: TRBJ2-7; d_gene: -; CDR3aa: ASSRGSSYEQY
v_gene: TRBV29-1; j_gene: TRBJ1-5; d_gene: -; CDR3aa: SASGEGGSNQPQH
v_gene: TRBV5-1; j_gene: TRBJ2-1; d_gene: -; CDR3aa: ASSLARGNNEQF
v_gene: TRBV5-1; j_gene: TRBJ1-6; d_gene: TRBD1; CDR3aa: ASSPSGQGYYNSPLH
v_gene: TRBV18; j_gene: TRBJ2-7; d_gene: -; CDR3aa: ASSDKSGPTPYEQY
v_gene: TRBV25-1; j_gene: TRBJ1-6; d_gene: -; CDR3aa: ASSESAGEIGSPLH
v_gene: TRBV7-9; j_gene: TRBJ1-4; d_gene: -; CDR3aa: AIQANEKLF
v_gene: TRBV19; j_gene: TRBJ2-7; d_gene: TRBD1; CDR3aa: ASSTDRGSYEQY
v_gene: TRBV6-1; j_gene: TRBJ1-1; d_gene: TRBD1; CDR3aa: ASSEATGVRVNTEAF
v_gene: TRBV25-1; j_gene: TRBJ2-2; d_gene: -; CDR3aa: ASSDTGRATGELF
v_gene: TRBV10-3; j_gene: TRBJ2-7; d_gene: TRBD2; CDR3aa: AISERLSSGAARGEQY
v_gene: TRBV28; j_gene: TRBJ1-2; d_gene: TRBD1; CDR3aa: ASSLLGDRGPLLWT
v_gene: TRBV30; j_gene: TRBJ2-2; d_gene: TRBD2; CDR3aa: AWSPPLLAGPTGELF
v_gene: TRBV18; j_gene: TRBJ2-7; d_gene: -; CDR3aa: ASSPDLTGVSYEQY
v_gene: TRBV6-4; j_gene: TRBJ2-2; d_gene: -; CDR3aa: ASSAAPGDTGELF
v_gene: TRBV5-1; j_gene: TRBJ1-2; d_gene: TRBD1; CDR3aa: ASSLAPGQGALGYGYT
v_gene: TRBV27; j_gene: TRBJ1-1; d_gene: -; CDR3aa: ASSSPRSRATEAF
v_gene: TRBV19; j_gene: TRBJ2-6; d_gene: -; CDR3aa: ASSPRIFGGSGANVLT
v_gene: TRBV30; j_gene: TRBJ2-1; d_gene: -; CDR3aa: AGLPGHSYNEQF
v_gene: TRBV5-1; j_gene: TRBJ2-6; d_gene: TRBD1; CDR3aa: ASSIGQGSPGANVLT
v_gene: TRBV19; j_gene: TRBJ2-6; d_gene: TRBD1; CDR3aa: ASSPKTGSGANVLT
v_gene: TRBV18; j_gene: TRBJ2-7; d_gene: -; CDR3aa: ASSPDRALGGQY
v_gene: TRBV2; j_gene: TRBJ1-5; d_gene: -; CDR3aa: ASRRQRGSNQPQH
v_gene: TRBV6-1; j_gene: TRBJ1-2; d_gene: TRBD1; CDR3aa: ASSDPGTGNYGYT